What follows are 32 T cell receptor beta chains derived from one specimen sequenced in a study of human T cells and chemical hapten exposure. The time point is: healthy volunteer bleed at 6 weeks. Someone pulled total RNA out of unfractionated whole blood. TCRdb redid the calling of the RACE reads with MiXCR, one entry per CDR3 protein. The table includes fewer than 85,000 distinct CDR3 sequences, 8.5% to 9.5% detected once. The source material was whole blood. The receptor set was obtained from a female donor in good health. Some clones in this sample may be carry-over from other donors' samples.

The chain is built from TRBV28 and TRBJ1-3, with D hard to call. CDR1 and CDR2 (germline): MDHEN, SYDVKM. V lost 3 bases to trimming and J lost 0 bases, with 6 bases between them. The length of the CDR3 is 14 residues. CDR3 sequence (DNA): TGTGCCAGCAGTTTGTCGCGCTCTGGAAACACCATATATTTT. Its protein is CASSLSRSGNTIYF.

In this sample, this clonotype turned up a few times. The rearrangement joins TRBV29-1 to TRBJ1-1; TRBD1 matches at 7 bases. The germline V gene has CDR1 SQVTM and CDR2 ANQGSEA. The CDR3 has 13 amino acids. V lost 7 bases and J lost 4; bases outside the gene matches: 9. The CDR3 loop is CSGNRGRGTEAFF. The CDR3 region has the DNA TGCAGCGGTAACAGGGGTCGGGGCACTGAAGCTTTCTTT.

The chain couples TRBV4-3 to TRBJ2-2, with D uncertain. Trimming took off 0 bases at V and 6 bases at J, with 20 bases between the two ends. The germline V gene encodes CDR1 LGHNA and CDR2 YSLEER. The CDR3 length is 18 residues. CDR3 loop: CASSQDLLDRHGSGELFF. The CDR3 DNA reads as TGCGCCAGCAGCCAAGATTTATTGGACCGACACGGGTCCGGGGAGCTGTTTTTT.

This clonotype has a handful of counts. The chain couples TRBV20-1 to TRBJ1-5; TRBD1 aligns across 10 bases. The CDR3 totals 15 residues. In germline, CDR1 is DFQATT, CDR2 SNEGSKA (reference sequence). The ends lost 2 bases at V and 6 bases at J; junction bases unmatched: 7. CDR3 sequence reads: CSARPGTGDSQPQHF. The CDR3 region has the DNA TGCAGTGCTAGACCCGGGACAGGGGATTCTCAGCCCCAGCATTTT.

This clonotype showed up many times. CDR3 bases: TGTGCCAGCAGGGAACTAGTTCTGATCTACAATGAGCAGTTCTTC. It is translated as CASRELVLIYNEQFF. V gene TRBV2 combines with J gene TRBJ2-1, with D perhaps matching TRBD2 (5 bases). CDR3 length: 15 residues. V shed 6 bases and J shed 3 bases, with 15 bases lying between them. Looked up from germline, CDR1 is SNHLY and CDR2 is FYNNEI.

The chain joins TRBV7-2 to TRBJ1-1, with TRBD1 matching 10 bases. The CDR3 sequence is 14 residues long. The germline V gene has CDR1 SGHTA and CDR2 FQGNSA. The trim removed 5 bases at V and 7 bases at J, leaving 7 bases unmatched. CDR3 bases: TGTGCCAGCAGCCAAGGGACAGGGGCTAATGAAGCTTTCTTT. It codes for CASSQGTGANEAFF.

This chain connects TRBV5-1 to TRBJ2-2, with TRBD2 identical over 8 bases. The CDR3 is 15 residues long. The ends lost 1 base at V and 5 bases at J; junction bases unmatched: 4. Germline values: CDR1 SGHRS, CDR2 YFSETQ. CDR3 DNA: TGCGCCAGCAGCTTGACTAGCGGACGGACCGGGGAGCTGTTTTTT. Protein: CASSLTSGRTGELFF.

In this sample, this clonotype turned up many times. This sequence joins TRBV7-9 and TRBJ1-1; D is undetermined. V was pared by 1 base and J by 1 base, with 7 bases between. The germline gives CDR1 SEHNR, CDR2 FQNEAQ (reference sequence). The CDR3 runs to 14 residues. The CDR3 sequence is CASSLGSTNTEAFF. The CDR3 DNA sequence: TGTGCCAGCAGCTTAGGGTCGACGAACACTGAAGCTTTCTTT.

This clonotype was counted at least ten times. The chain combines TRBV3-1 with TRBJ2-7, with D uncertain. The CDR3 totals 12 residues. With 1 base removed from V and 6 bases from J, the gap between germline ends came to 7 bases. In germline, CDR1 is LGHDT, CDR2 YNNKEL (reference sequence). In DNA, the CDR3 is TGTGCCAGCAGCCAAGGCGTGGTCGAGCAGTACTTC. It encodes CASSQGVVEQYF.

V is TRBV4-3 and J is TRBJ2-7; D not resolved. V lost 1 base and J 3 bases, leaving 13 bases between the germline ends. CDR1 LGHNA and CDR2 YSLEER come from the germline V gene. The CDR3 has 15 amino acids. The CDR3 region has the DNA TGCGCCAGCAGCCAAGTGGTTGCAGAGTACTACGAGCAGTACTTC. This gives the protein CASSQVVAEYYEQYF.

This clonotype was observed at least ten times. J is TRBJ2-5 and V is TRBV7-2; 12 bases agree with TRBD2. This CDR3 contains 14 residues. In germline, CDR1 is SGHTA, CDR2 FQGNSA. Trimming cost V 5 bases and J 7 bases; bases outside gene matches: 5. The CDR3 coding sequence is TGTGCCAGCAGCAACGGACTAGCGGGGTGGACCCAGTACTTC. Translating it yields CASSNGLAGWTQYF.

The chain joins TRBV18 to TRBJ1-1; D possibly corresponds to TRBD1 (6 bases). V lost 4 bases, J lost 3 bases, and 18 bases lay in between. There are 16 residues in the CDR3. Germline values: CDR1 KGHSH, CDR2 LQKENI. The CDR3 DNA follows: TGTGCCAGCTCACGTAAAACAGGGCGAGAAGACACTGAAGCTTTCTTT. Its translation is CASSRKTGREDTEAFF.

This clonotype was detected ten times or more. The chain recombines TRBV2 with TRBJ1-1; 7 nucleotides align to TRBD1. Germline-derived CDR1 and CDR2 are SNHLY and FYNNEI. This CDR3 comprises 15 residues. The V and J ends lost 7 bases and 1 base, in that order; junction bases with no gene match: 9. The CDR3, as DNA: TGTGCCAGCAACAACTACAGGGGACAGAACACTGAAGCTTTCTTT. Translated, it gives CASNNYRGQNTEAFF.

This clonotype was seen many times. This chain connects TRBV20-1 to TRBJ2-4; 9 bases match TRBD2. CDR1 is DFQATT and CDR2 is SNEGSKA in the germline V gene (reference sequence). This CDR3 comprises 12 residues. Germline trimming cut 6 bases from V and 8 bases from J; bases unmatched to any gene: 5. This chain's CDR3 is CSAQERGDIQYF. CDR3 bases: TGCAGTGCCCAAGAGCGGGGGGACATTCAGTACTTC.

This clonotype was counted only a few times. The chain uses TRBV5-1 and TRBJ2-7; unclear D gene. The V end was cut by 4 bases, the J end by 3 bases, with 17 bases between. Germline loops: CDR1 SGHRS, CDR2 YFSETQ. CDR3 size: 15 residues. The CDR3 loop is CASSLQESDYYEQYF. CDR3 sequence (DNA): TGCGCCAGCAGCCTGCAGGAGTCCGATTACTACGAGCAGTACTTC.

The V and J genes are TRBV4-3 and TRBJ1-5; D unclear. Trimming took 4 bases from V and 2 from J, leaving 12 bases between them. The CDR3 is 15 residues long. Germline-derived CDR1 and CDR2 are LGHNA and YSLEER. In DNA form, the CDR3 reads TGCGCCAGCAGCCCCACCTTAGGAGGCAATCAGCCCCAGCATTTT. Translated, it gives CASSPTLGGNQPQHF.

This clonotype came up many times. This chain links TRBV27 with TRBJ1-1, with 8 bases that match TRBD1. The CDR3 spans 13 residues. Germline V gene data show CDR1 as MNHEY and CDR2 as SMNVEV (reference sequence). The V and J ends lost 2 bases and 10 bases, in that order; junction bases with no gene match: 6. CDR3 residues: CASSLGTGGRAFF. The CDR3 nucleotides are TGTGCCAGCAGTTTAGGGACAGGAGGGCGAGCTTTCTTT.

The chain employs TRBV12-5 and TRBJ1-4; D is possibly TRBD1 (6 bases). There are 15 residues in the CDR3. Trimming took 2 bases from V and 3 from J, leaving 10 bases between them. CDR1 and CDR2 (germline): LGHNT, FRNRAP. The CDR3, as DNA: TGTGCTAGTGGTTTGACGGACAGCCCTAATGAAAAACTGTTTTTT. As protein: CASGLTDSPNEKLFF.

This clonotype was counted between two and nine times. The chain joins TRBV7-9 to TRBJ1-1, with TRBD1 identical over 10 bases. Trimming cost V 0 bases and J 5 bases; bases outside gene matches: 9. CDR3 length: 17 residues. CDR1 SEHNR and CDR2 FQNEAQ come from the germline V gene (reference sequence). CDR3 bases: TGTGCCAGCAGCTTAGCGGGAACAGGGACAGGGGTAACTGAAGCTTTCTTT. Protein: CASSLAGTGTGVTEAFF.

This clonotype was seen ten or more times. V usage is TRBV5-1 and J usage is TRBJ2-4; TRBD1 might be the D (5 bases). The CDR3 contains 14 residues. V was trimmed by 0 bases and J by 9 bases, leaving 13 bases between them. CDR1 is SGHRS, CDR2 YFSETQ, per germline. Here the CDR3 reads CASSLGTQGGIQYF. CDR3 nucleotide sequence: TGCGCCAGCAGCTTGGGTACGCAGGGTGGCATTCAGTACTTC.

This clonotype has just a few counts. The chain has TRBV14 and TRBJ1-4; a weak D match, TRBD1 (5 bases). In germline, CDR1 is SGHDN, CDR2 FVKESK. V was shortened by 0 bases and J by 8 bases, with 10 bases between the two germline ends. The CDR3 consists of 14 residues. DNA of the CDR3: TGTGCCAGCAGCCAAGACGACAGCGGAGAAAAACTGTTTTTT. Amino acids: CASSQDDSGEKLFF.

This clonotype showed up just a few times. V usage is TRBV5-1 and J usage is TRBJ1-1, with D unclear. The CDR3 extends over 14 amino acids. V was clipped by 0 bases and J by 4 bases, with 10 bases between them. The germline CDR1 and CDR2 sequences are SGHRS and YFSETQ. This chain's CDR3 is CASSLGGFRTEAFF. CDR3 DNA: TGCGCCAGCAGCTTGGGGGGATTTCGCACTGAAGCTTTCTTT.

This clonotype came up a few times. The gene calls are TRBV10-3 and TRBJ1-6; 9 positions match TRBD1. The CDR3 sequence is 16 residues long. Germline lookup yields CDR1 ENHRY and CDR2 SYGVKD. With V trimmed by 6 bases and J by 7 bases, 10 bases remained unmatched. The CDR3 region is CAIRPQGATSNSPLHF. The CDR3 DNA reads as TGTGCCATCAGACCACAGGGGGCGACCTCCAATTCACCCCTCCACTTT.

This clonotype was detected only a few times. V usage is TRBV19 and J usage is TRBJ1-6, with 7 bases aligning to TRBD1. The J segment lost 6 bases and the V segment lost 4 bases, leaving 9 bases of the junction unmatched. CDR1 is LNHDA, CDR2 SQIVND, per germline (reference sequence). The CDR3 is 16 residues long. CDR3 in DNA: TGTGCCAGTAGTACCGGGGGACAGAGGAGTAATTCACCCCTCCACTTT. Amino acids: CASSTGGQRSNSPLHF.

In this sample, this clonotype turned up a few times. The chain carries TRBV6-1 and TRBJ1-5; 9 bases are shared with TRBD1. V was pared by 8 bases and J by 2 bases, with 1 base of the junction left unmatched. This CDR3 has 13 residues. Looked up from germline, CDR1 is MNHNS and CDR2 is SASEGT. In nucleotides, the CDR3 is TGTGCCAGCGGGGACAGGGGCAATCAGCCCCAGCATTTT. Translating gives CASGDRGNQPQHF.

This clonotype was detected a few times. One base away lies a much larger clone, so this may be a sequencing read error. V gene TRBV20-1 combines with J gene TRBJ2-7; D call uncertain. The CDR3 is 13 amino acids. Germline V gives CDR1 DFQATT, CDR2 SNEGSKA (reference sequence). V dropped 1 base and J dropped 5 bases, with 12 bases sitting between them. CDR3 DNA sequence: TGCAGTGCTAGAGGAAATACGGACGACGAGCAGTACTTC. It is translated as CSARGNTDDEQYF.

The genes are TRBV10-3 and TRBJ2-5; TRBD1 matches at 10 bases. The germline V gene has CDR1 ENHRY and CDR2 SYGVKD. V lost 2 bases and J lost 2; bases outside the gene matches: 5. The CDR3 extends over 16 amino acids. CDR3 sequence reads: CAISEGRTGGQETQYF. DNA for the CDR3: TGTGCCATCAGTGAGGGGAGGACAGGGGGGCAAGAGACCCAGTACTTC.

This clonotype came up many times. The CDR3 is CSARGAGINQPQHF. The CDR3 bases are TGCAGTGCTAGAGGGGCAGGTATCAATCAGCCCCAGCATTTT. The chain employs TRBV20-1 and TRBJ1-5; D unresolved. Between the trimmed V and J ends, which lost 1 base and 3 bases, there was a span of 10 bases. In germline, CDR1 is DFQATT, CDR2 SNEGSKA (reference sequence). The CDR3 totals 14 residues.

This clonotype was recorded many times. This chain joins TRBV20-1 and TRBJ2-5; a possible D gene is TRBD2 (5 bases). The V end lost 6 bases, the J end lost 1 base, and 9 bases lay between the germline ends. The CDR3 runs to 12 residues. In germline, CDR1 is DFQATT, CDR2 SNEGSKA (reference sequence). Here the CDR3 DNA reads TGCAGTGCAAATAGCGTCCAAGAGACCCAGTACTTC. Translating it yields CSANSVQETQYF.

There are many counts of this clonotype. The rearrangement joins TRBV20-1 to TRBJ2-1; the D gene is possibly TRBD1 (5 bases). Trimming stripped 1 base from V and 0 bases from J, with 10 bases between. CDR1 is DFQATT and CDR2 is SNEGSKA in the germline V gene (reference sequence). CDR3 size: 15 residues. CDR3 in amino acids: CSARGQLSSYNEQFF. CDR3 sequence (DNA): TGCAGTGCTAGAGGACAGCTCAGCTCCTACAATGAGCAGTTCTTC.

This clonotype was seen ten or more times. The genes are TRBV27 and TRBJ1-2; D is undetermined. The germline gives CDR1 MNHEY, CDR2 SMNVEV (reference sequence). V was shortened by 1 base and J by 0 bases, with 9 bases between the two germline ends. This CDR3 region has 15 residues. In DNA form, the CDR3 reads TGTGCCAGCAGTTTATTACCGCCTACTAACTATGGCTACACCTTC. Translated: CASSLLPPTNYGYTF.

This clonotype was counted many times. The chain carries TRBV6-6 and TRBJ2-7; no firm D call. The CDR3 contains 11 residues. Deletions cut 2 bases from V and 4 bases from J, with 3 bases between. Germline V CDR1 and CDR2: MNHNY, SVGAGI (reference sequence). CDR3 nucleotide sequence: TGTGCCAGCAGTTACGTGTACGAGCAGTACTTC. Translation: CASSYVYEQYF.